One sample yielded the 8 T cell receptor beta chains listed below, sequenced in a study of blood T cell repertoires in COVID-19. Repertoires were generated with immunoSEQ multiplex PCR, while TCRdb's copy carries only in-frame clones and drops some. The table lists tens of thousands of clones, 60% to 75% of them singletons. Sequencing was performed on peripheral blood. The receptor source for this set is a woman in her 70s with acute or convalescent COVID-19.

The CDR3 region is CASSLNSGAEAFF. The DNA for the CDR3 is TGTGCCAGCAGCTTAAATTCCGGGGCTGAAGCTTTCTTT. V is TRBV7-3 and J is TRBJ1-1; D gene uncertain. Germline V gene sequence: CDR1 SGHTA, CDR2 FQGTGA. Trimming took 1 base from V and 6 from J, leaving 9 bases between them. The CDR3 is made up of 13 amino acids.

This clone was picked up a small number of times. The chain recombines TRBV12-5 with TRBJ2-1, with a possible D match to TRBD2 (5 bases). CDR1 and CDR2 from the germline V gene are LGHNT and FRNRAP. V was cut by 4 bases and J by 8 bases, with 12 bases left in between. This CDR3 region has 13 residues. CDR3 residues: CASGSSFSDEQFF. The CDR3 coding sequence is TGTGCTAGTGGTTCCTCGTTTAGCGATGAGCAGTTCTTC.

This clone was seen a few times. The V gene is TRBV19, the J gene TRBJ2-1; a weak D match, TRBD2 (6 bases). Germline V gene sequence: CDR1 LNHDA, CDR2 SQIVND (reference sequence). The CDR3 runs to 16 residues. Trimming shortened V by 1 base and J by 7 bases, and 17 bases separated the two germline ends. In nucleotides, the CDR3 is TGTGCCAGTAGTATAGGGGGACTCCTGGGCCGGAATGAGCAGTTCTTC. Amino acids: CASSIGGLLGRNEQFF.

This chain uses TRBV27 with TRBJ2-1; TRBD2 matches 12 bases. V was pared by 3 bases and J by 0 bases, with 15 bases of the junction left unmatched. This CDR3 contains 21 residues. Germline CDR1 MNHEY, CDR2 SMNVEV (reference sequence). CDR3 region: CASSFSPASGRVVSSYNEQFF. The DNA of the CDR3 is TGTGCCAGCAGTTTTAGCCCGGCTAGCGGGAGGGTCGTAAGCTCCTACAATGAGCAGTTCTTC.

The chain couples TRBV19 to TRBJ2-3; TRBD2 agrees at 11 bases. V shed 5 bases, J shed 3 bases, and the junction held 4 bases outside the gene matches. The CDR3 is made up of 15 amino acids. The germline V gene has CDR1 LNHDA and CDR2 SQIVND (reference sequence). This CDR3 reads CASSETSGGTDTQYF. The CDR3 DNA is TGTGCCAGTAGTGAAACTAGCGGGGGAACAGATACGCAGTATTTT.

This chain joins TRBV13 and TRBJ2-7; TRBD1 agrees at 9 bases. The ends lost 4 bases at V and 1 base at J; junction bases unmatched: 2. CDR1 is PRHDT, CDR2 FYEKMQ, per germline (reference sequence). The CDR3 is made up of 14 amino acids. CDR3 DNA sequence: TGTGCCAGCAGCTCCGGACAGGGGTCCTACGAGCAGTACTTC. Its translation: CASSSGQGSYEQYF.

The chain employs TRBV4-1 and TRBJ1-5, with D perhaps TRBD1 (5 bases). This CDR3 has 15 residues. With 0 bases removed from V and 7 bases from J, the gap between germline ends came to 13 bases. CDR1 is MGHRA, CDR2 YSYEKL, per germline. The CDR3 loop is CASSQDETVGQPQHF. CDR3 nucleotides: TGCGCCAGCAGCCAAGATGAGACAGTGGGACAGCCCCAGCATTTT.

The rearrangement links TRBV5-1 to TRBJ2-5; 10 nucleotides agree with TRBD2. Germline CDR1 and CDR2: SGHRS and YFSETQ. Unmatched junction bases numbered 12, after V lost 3 bases and J lost 4 bases. The CDR3 loop spans 17 amino acids. CDR3: CASSSSSGTSVGETQYF. CDR3 DNA: TGCGCCAGCAGCTCCTCCTCCGGGACTAGCGTAGGAGAGACCCAGTACTTC.